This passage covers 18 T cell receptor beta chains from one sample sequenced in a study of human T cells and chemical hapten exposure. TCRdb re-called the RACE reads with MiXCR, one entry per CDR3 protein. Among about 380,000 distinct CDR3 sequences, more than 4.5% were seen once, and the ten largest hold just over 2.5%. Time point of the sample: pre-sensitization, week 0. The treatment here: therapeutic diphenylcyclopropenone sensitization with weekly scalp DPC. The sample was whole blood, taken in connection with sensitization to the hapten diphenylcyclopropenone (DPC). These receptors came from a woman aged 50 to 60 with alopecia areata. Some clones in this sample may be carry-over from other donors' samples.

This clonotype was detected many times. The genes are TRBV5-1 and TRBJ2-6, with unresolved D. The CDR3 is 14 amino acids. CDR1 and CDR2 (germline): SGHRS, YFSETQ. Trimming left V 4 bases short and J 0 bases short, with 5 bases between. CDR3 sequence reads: CASSEYSGANVLTF. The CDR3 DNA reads TGCGCCAGCAGCGAGTACTCTGGGGCCAACGTCCTGACTTTC.

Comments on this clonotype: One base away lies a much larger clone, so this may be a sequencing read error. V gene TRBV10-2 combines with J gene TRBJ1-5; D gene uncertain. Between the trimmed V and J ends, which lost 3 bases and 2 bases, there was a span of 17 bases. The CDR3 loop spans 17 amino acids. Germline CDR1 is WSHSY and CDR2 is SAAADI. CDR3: CASSELRSGKGNQPQHF. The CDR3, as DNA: TGCGCCAGCAGTGAACTCAGGTCGGGCAAGGGCAATCAGCCCCAGCATTTT.

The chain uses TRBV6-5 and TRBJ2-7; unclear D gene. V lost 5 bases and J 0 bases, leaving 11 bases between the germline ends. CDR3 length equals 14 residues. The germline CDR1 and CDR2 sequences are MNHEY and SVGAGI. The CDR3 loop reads CASSETGLSYEQYF. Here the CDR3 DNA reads TGTGCCAGCAGTGAGACCGGTCTCTCCTACGAGCAGTACTTC.

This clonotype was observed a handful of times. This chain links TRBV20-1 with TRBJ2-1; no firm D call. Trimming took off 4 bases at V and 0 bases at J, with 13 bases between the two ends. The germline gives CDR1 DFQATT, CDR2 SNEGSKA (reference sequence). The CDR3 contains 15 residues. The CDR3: CSATDQLLSYNEQFF. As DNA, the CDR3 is TGCAGTGCTACCGACCAACTACTCTCCTACAATGAGCAGTTCTTC.

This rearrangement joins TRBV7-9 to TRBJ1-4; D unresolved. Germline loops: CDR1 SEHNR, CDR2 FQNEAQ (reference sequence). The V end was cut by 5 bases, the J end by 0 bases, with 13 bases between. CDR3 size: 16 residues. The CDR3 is CASSLATQATNEKLFF. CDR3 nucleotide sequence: TGTGCCAGCAGCCTTGCGACTCAAGCAACTAATGAAAAACTGTTTTTT.

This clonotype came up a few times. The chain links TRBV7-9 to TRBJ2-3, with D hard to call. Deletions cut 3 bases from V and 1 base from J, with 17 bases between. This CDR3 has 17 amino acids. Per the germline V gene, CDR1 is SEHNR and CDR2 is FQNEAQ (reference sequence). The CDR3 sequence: CASSFRDRVPGTDTQYF. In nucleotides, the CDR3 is TGTGCCAGCAGCTTCCGAGATAGGGTCCCTGGCACAGATACGCAGTATTTT.

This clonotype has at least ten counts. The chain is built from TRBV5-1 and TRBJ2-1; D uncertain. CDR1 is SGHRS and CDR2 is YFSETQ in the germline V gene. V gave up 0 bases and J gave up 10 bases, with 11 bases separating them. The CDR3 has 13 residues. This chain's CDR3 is CASSLGPPGEQFF. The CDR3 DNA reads TGCGCCAGCAGCTTGGGGCCTCCTGGCGAGCAGTTCTTC.

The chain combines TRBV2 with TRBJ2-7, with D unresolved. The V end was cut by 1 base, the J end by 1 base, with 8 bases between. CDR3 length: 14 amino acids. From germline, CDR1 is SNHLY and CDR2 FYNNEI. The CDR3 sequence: CASSEGFFSYEQYF. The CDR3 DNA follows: TGTGCCAGCAGTGAAGGGTTTTTTTCCTACGAGCAGTACTTC.

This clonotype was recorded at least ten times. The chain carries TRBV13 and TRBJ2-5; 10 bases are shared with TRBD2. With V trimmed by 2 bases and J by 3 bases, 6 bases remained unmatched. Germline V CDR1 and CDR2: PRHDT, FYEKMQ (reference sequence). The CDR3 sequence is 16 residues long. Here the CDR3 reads CASSLRAGGPEETQYF. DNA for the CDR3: TGTGCCAGCAGCTTACGAGCGGGAGGGCCGGAAGAGACCCAGTACTTC.

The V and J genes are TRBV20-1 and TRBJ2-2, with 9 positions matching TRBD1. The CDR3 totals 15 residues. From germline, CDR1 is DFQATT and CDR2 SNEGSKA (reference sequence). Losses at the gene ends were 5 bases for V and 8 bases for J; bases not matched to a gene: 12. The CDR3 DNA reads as TGCAGTGCTCCCCGACAGGGGGATGCCACTGGGGAGCTGTTTTTT. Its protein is CSAPRQGDATGELFF.

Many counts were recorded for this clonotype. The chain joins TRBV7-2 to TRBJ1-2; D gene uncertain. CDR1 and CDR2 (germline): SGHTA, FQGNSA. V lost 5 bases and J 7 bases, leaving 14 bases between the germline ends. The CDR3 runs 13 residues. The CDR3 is CASSPEGRSGYTF. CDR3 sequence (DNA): TGTGCCAGCAGCCCGGAGGGAAGGTCTGGCTACACCTTC.

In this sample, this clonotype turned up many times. The CDR3 nucleotides read TGTGCCAGCAGCTTAGTTCCGGACAGTGCAGAGACCCAGTACTTC. This encodes CASSLVPDSAETQYF. This chain uses TRBV11-2 with TRBJ2-5; D perhaps matches TRBD1 (6 bases). Germline assignment: CDR1 SGHAT and CDR2 FQNNGV. Trimming left V 1 base short and J 4 bases short, with 13 bases between. This CDR3 contains 15 residues.

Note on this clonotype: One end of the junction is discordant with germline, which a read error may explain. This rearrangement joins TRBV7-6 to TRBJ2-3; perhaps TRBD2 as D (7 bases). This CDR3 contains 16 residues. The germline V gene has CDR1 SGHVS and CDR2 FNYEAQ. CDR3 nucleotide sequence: TGTGCCAGCAGCTTAGCAGGGGGGGCCCTAACAGATACGCAGTGTTTT. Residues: CASSLAGGALTDTQCF.

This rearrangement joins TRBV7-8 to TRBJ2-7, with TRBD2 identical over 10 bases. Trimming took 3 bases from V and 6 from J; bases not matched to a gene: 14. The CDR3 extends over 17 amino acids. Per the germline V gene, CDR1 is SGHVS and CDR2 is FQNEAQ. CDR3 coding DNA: TGTGCCAGCAGCTTGCGAGCCCTAGCGGGAGCGGCAGGCGAGCAGTACTTC. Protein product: CASSLRALAGAAGEQYF.

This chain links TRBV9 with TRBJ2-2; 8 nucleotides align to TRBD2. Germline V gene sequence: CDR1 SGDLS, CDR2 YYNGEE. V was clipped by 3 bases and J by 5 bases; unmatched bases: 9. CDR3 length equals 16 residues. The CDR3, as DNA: TGTGCCAGCAGCGCTAGACTAGCGTCGGGAACCGGGGAGCTGTTTTTT. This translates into CASSARLASGTGELFF.

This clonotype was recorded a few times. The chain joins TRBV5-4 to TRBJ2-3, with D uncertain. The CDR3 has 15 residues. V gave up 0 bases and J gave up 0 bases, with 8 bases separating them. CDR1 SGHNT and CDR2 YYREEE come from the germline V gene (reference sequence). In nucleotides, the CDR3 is TGTGCCAGCAGCTTGGGGTATCCTAGCACAGATACGCAGTATTTT. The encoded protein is CASSLGYPSTDTQYF.

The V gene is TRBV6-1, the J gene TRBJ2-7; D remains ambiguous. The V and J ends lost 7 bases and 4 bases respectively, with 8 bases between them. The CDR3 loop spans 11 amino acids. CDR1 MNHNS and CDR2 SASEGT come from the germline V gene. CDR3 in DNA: TGTGCCAGCATGAATTTTTACGAGCAGTACTTC. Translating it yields CASMNFYEQYF.

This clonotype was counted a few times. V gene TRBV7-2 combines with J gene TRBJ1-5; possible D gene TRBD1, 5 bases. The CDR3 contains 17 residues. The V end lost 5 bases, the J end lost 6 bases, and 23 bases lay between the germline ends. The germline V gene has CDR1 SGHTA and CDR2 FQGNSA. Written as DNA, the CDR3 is TGTGCCAGCAGCCAATCCGCCGGCGCAGGGAGGGGTCAGCCCCAGCATTTT. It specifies CASSQSAGAGRGQPQHF.